These T cell receptor beta chains were read from a single sample in a study of blood T cell repertoires in COVID-19. Data came from immunoSEQ multiplex PCR; TCRdb stores just in-frame clones and leaves some out. The sample records 130,000 to 150,000 clones, roughly 76% being singletons. Sequenced: peripheral blood. The source of these receptors is a human donor with acute or convalescent COVID-19. The donor label of this sample is uncertain. Both conserved end residues are part of each CDR3. Fields, in order: J gene, D gene, clone size, V gene, CDR3 protein, CDR3 DNA. D genes are given only for firm matches. Not every row has a clone size; where given, it reads once, few, many or a size class.

>TRBJ1-1|TRBD1|.|TRBV5-1
CASSTTGVNTEAFF
TGCGCCAGCAGCACGACAGGGGTTAACACTGAAGCTTTCTTT
>TRBJ1-6|.|.|TRBV27
CASSSTGSSYNSPLHF
TGTGCCAGCAGTTCGACGGGGAGCTCCTATAATTCACCCCTCCACTTT
>TRBJ1-5|.|.|TRBV19
CASSLASQPQHF
TGTGCCAGTAGTTTGGCTAGTCAGCCCCAGCATTTT
>TRBJ1-1|TRBD1|.|TRBV2
CASSLQGVAEAFF
TGTGCCAGCAGCTTACAGGGGGTGGCTGAAGCTTTCTTT
>TRBJ1-2|TRBD1|once|TRBV9
CASSSRTGLGYGYTF
TGTGCCAGCAGCTCCCGGACAGGGTTAGGATATGGCTACACCTTC
>TRBJ2-1|.|.|TRBV4-1
CASSQGSGNEQFF
TGCGCCAGCAGCCAAGGCTCCGGGAATGAGCAGTTCTTC
>TRBJ1-2|.|once|TRBV7-2
CASSRPGNYGYTF
TGTGCCAGCAGCCGTCCAGGAAACTATGGCTACACCTTC
>TRBJ1-4|.|few|TRBV6-5
CASSYGATNEKLFF
TGTGCCAGCAGTTACGGAGCAACTAATGAAAAACTGTTTTTT
>TRBJ1-4|TRBD1|.|TRBV19
CASSGQTNEKLFF
TGTGCCAGCTCGGGACAGACTAATGAAAAACTGTTTTTT
>TRBJ2-2|.|.|TRBV19
CASSRNSKNTGELFF
TGTGCCAGTAGTAGAAACAGTAAAAACACCGGGGAGCTGTTTTTT
>TRBJ2-3|.|.|TRBV13
CASSLGGADTQYF
TGTGCCAGCAGCTTAGGAGGGGCAGATACGCAGTATTTT
>TRBJ1-4|TRBD1|.|TRBV28
CASTSTARDRGWIFGKLFF
TGTGCCAGCACCTCAACGGCCAGGGACAGGGGATGGATTTTCGGGAAACTGTTTTTT
>TRBJ2-7|.|.|TRBV6-1
CASSLQGSKQYF
TGTGCCAGCAGTTTACAGGGCTCGAAGCAGTACTTC
>TRBJ2-3|TRBD2|.|TRBV7-8
CASSSGLAGGFGLDTQYF
TGTGCCAGCAGCTCTGGACTAGCGGGGGGATTCGGACTAGATACGCAGTATTTT
>TRBJ1-2|.|.|TRBV4-1
CASSQGEGADYGYTF
TGCGCCAGCAGCCAAGGCGAAGGGGCAGACTATGGCTACACCTTC
>TRBJ1-6|.|once|TRBV3-1/TRBV3-2
CASSQDDWAGVSPLHF
TGTGCCAGCAGCCAAGATGATTGGGCAGGGGTTTCACCCCTCCACTTT
>TRBJ1-2|.|.|TRBV5-4
CASSLDSVANYGYTF
TGTGCCAGCAGCCTAGACAGCGTAGCTAACTATGGCTACACCTTC
>TRBJ2-2|TRBD1|few|TRBV5-4
CASGRQGAGGELFF
TGTGCCAGCGGTCGACAGGGGGCTGGCGGGGAGCTGTTTTTT
>TRBJ1-5|.|.|TRBV12-3/TRBV12-4
CASCRGNQPQHF
TGTGCCAGCTGTCGGGGCAATCAGCCCCAGCATTTT
>TRBJ1-2|.|.|TRBV12-3/TRBV12-4
CASLGQPYGYTF
TGTGCCAGCCTCGGACAGCCCTATGGCTACACCTTC
>TRBJ1-2|TRBD1|once|TRBV7-8
CASSLGGTGTYGYTF
TGTGCCAGCAGCTTAGGGGGGACAGGAACATATGGCTACACCTTC
>TRBJ2-1|TRBD1|.|TRBV12-5
CASGSGTGGSYNEQFF
TGTGCTAGTGGTTCCGGGACAGGGGGCTCCTACAATGAGCAGTTCTTC
>TRBJ1-5|TRBD1|few|TRBV7-6
CASSQGGIDGRPQHF
TGTGCCAGCAGCCAAGGGGGCATCGACGGGCGGCCCCAGCATTTT
>TRBJ1-2|.|.|TRBV6-4
CAMSWGMGYTF
TGTGCCATGTCCTGGGGCATGGGCTACACCTTC
>TRBJ1-1|.|.|TRBV29-1
CSSGKVRGAGTEAFF
TGCAGCAGTGGGAAGGTTCGGGGGGCAGGGACTGAAGCTTTCTTT
>TRBJ1-2|TRBD1|.|TRBV5-4
CASSSGQGLPNGYTF
TGTGCCAGCAGCTCGGGACAGGGCCTCCCTAATGGCTACACCTTC
>TRBJ2-1|.|.|TRBV9
CASSVAGGTYNEQFF
TGTGCCAGCAGCGTAGCAGGCGGGACTTACAATGAGCAGTTCTTC
>TRBJ1-6|TRBD1|.|TRBV11-2
CASRRDRGRNSPLHF
TGTGCCAGCAGACGGGACAGGGGGCGAAATTCACCCCTCCACTTT
>TRBJ2-3|.|.|TRBV27
CASSLGQPPDTQYF
TGTGCCAGCAGTCTCGGACAGCCCCCAGATACGCAGTATTTT
>TRBJ2-3|TRBD2|.|TRBV19
CASSSGGAGDDTQYF
TGTGCCAGTAGTTCCGGGGGGGCAGGGGATGATACGCAGTATTTT
>TRBJ2-3|.|.|TRBV27
CASSLGPSTDTQYF
TGTGCCAGCAGCCTGGGGCCAAGCACAGATACGCAGTATTTT
>TRBJ2-5|.|.|TRBV11-2
CASSLVQYQETQYF
TGTGCCAGCAGCTTAGTCCAGTACCAAGAGACCCAGTACTTC
>TRBJ1-5|.|.|TRBV2
CASSDGGPSSNQPQHF
TGTGCCAGCAGTGATGGCGGGCCAAGTAGCAATCAGCCCCAGCATTTT